This T cell receptor (beta chain) came from a study of blood T cell repertoires in COVID-19. V was cut by 4 bases and J by 0 bases, with 9 bases left in between. The CDR3 is made up of 14 amino acids. Germline V gives CDR1 MDHEN, CDR2 SYDVKM. Cohorts were determined from participant-reported clinical history. Generated by immunoSEQ multiplex PCR, the TCRdb table keeps only in-frame clones and is missing some. The sample holds over 250,000 clones, about nine tenths seen once. This clone was picked up a small number of times. The J gene is TRBJ1-1, the V gene TRBV28; no definite D call. The TCR originated in a woman aged 18-29 years who had recovered from COVID-19. The sequenced sample was PBMCs or T cells enriched from blood (not recorded which). The DNA for the CDR3 is TGTGCCAGCAGTTGGGCTTCTTTGAACACTGAAGCTTTCTTT. This codes for CASSWASLNTEAFF. The full variable domain, completed using reference TRBV28 and TRBJ1-1, is DVKVTQSSRYLVKRTGEKVFLECVQDMDHENMFWYRQDPGLGLRLIYFSYDVKMKEKGDIPEGYSVSREKKERFSLILESASTNQTSMYLCASSWASLNTEAFFGQGTRLTVV.